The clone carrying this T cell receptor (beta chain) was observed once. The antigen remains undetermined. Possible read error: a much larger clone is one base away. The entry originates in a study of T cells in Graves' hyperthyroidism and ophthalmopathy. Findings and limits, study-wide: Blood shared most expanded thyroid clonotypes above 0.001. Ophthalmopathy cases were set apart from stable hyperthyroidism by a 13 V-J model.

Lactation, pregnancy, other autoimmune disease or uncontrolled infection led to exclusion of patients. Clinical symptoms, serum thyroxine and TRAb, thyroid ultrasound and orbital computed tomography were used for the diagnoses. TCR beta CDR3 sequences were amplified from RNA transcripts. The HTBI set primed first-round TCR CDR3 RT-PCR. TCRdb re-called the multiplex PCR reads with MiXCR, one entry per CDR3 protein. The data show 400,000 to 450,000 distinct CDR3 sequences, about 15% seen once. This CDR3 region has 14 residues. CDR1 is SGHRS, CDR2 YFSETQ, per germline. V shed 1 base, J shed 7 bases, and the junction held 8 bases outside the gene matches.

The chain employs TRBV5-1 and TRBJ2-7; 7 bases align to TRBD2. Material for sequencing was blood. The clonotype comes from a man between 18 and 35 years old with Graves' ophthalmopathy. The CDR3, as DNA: TGCGCCAGCAGCTTGTGGGAGGGAACTGGTGAGCAGTACTTC. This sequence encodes CASSLWEGTGEQYF.